A single sample gave rise to the 19 T cell receptor beta chains below, sequenced in a study of T cells in Graves' hyperthyroidism and ophthalmopathy. There were TCR beta CDR3 regions amplified from RNA transcripts. Using the HTBI primer set, a first-round RT-PCR was run on the TCR CDR3. TCRdb reanalysed the multiplex PCR reads using MiXCR and keeps one entry per CDR3 protein. The sample lists 500,000 to 800,000 distinct CDR3 sequences; around 13% were seen once. Sequencing was performed on blood. Source of these receptors: a woman aged 45-65 years with Graves' ophthalmopathy.

This clonotype was counted at least ten times. The chain links TRBV3-1 to TRBJ2-7, with D perhaps being TRBD1 or TRBD2 (5 bases each). V lost 1 base, J lost 7 bases, and 17 bases lay in between. CDR1 is LGHDT, CDR2 YNNKEL, per germline (reference sequence). The CDR3 is 15 amino acids. The CDR3 coding sequence is TGTGCCAGCAGCCAAGTTGGGGGATACCTACGAGAGCAGTACTTC. Protein: CASSQVGGYLREQYF.

At least ten counts were recorded for this clonotype. The chain carries TRBV27 and TRBJ1-5; the D is unclear. Trimming left V 8 bases short and J 2 bases short, with 28 bases between. Germline CDR1 reads MNHEY; CDR2 reads SMNVEV (reference sequence). The CDR3 loop spans 19 amino acids. The chain's CDR3 is CASPPRGSGRVDRNQPQHF. The DNA of the CDR3 is TGTGCCAGCCCCCCCAGAGGATCTGGGCGAGTTGATCGCAATCAGCCCCAGCATTTT.

This clonotype came up many times. CDR3 bases: TGTGCCAGCAGTCTAGGGGGAAATGGGGCCAACGTCCTGACTTTC. It codes for CASSLGGNGANVLTF. This chain joins TRBV28 and TRBJ2-6; D is perhaps TRBD1 (6 bases). The CDR3 runs 15 residues. The germline CDR1 and CDR2 sequences are MDHEN and SYDVKM. V lost 5 bases and J lost 3, with 11 bases in between.

This clonotype was counted at least ten times. The genes are TRBV18 and TRBJ2-3, with D tentatively TRBD2 (6 bases). Looked up from germline, CDR1 is KGHSH and CDR2 is LQKENI. Trimming cost V 4 bases and J 1 base, with 12 bases left between them. The CDR3 is 15 amino acids. CDR3 DNA: TGTGCCAGCTCACACATAGCGGACCGCACAGATACGCAGTATTTT. Its translation: CASSHIADRTDTQYF.

This clonotype was detected ten times or more. The genes are TRBV28 and TRBJ2-3, with D perhaps matching TRBD2 (6 bases). The CDR3 runs to 12 residues. Germline CDR1 and CDR2: MDHEN and SYDVKM. With 6 bases removed from V and 4 bases from J, the gap between germline ends came to 8 bases. The CDR3: CASRWEADTQYF. For the CDR3, the DNA is TGTGCCAGCAGATGGGAGGCAGATACGCAGTATTTT.

This clonotype was observed at least ten times. This rearrangement joins TRBV19 to TRBJ2-2; D is ambiguous. The CDR3 consists of 16 residues. Germline-derived CDR1 and CDR2 are LNHDA and SQIVND (reference sequence). V was trimmed by 3 bases and J by 5 bases, leaving 16 bases between them. The CDR3 sequence is CASSITWAWITGELFF. The CDR3 DNA follows: TGTGCCAGTAGTATTACCTGGGCGTGGATTACCGGGGAGCTGTTTTTT. Based on the CDR3 plus reference TRBV19 and TRBJ2-2, the full variable domain is DGGITQSPKYLFRKEGQNVTLSCEQNLNHDAMYWYRQDPGQGLRLIYYSQIVNDFQKGDIAEGYSVSREKKESFPLTVTSAQKNPTAFYLCASSITWAWITGELFFGEGSRLTVL.

This clonotype was observed a handful of times. This chain joins TRBV4-1 and TRBJ2-1; 13 bases are a match to TRBD2. Looked up from germline, CDR1 is MGHRA and CDR2 is YSYEKL. The CDR3 sequence is 16 residues long. V shed 1 base, J shed 9 bases, and the junction held 6 bases outside the gene matches. The CDR3 sequence: CASSQGTSGRIGEQFF. CDR3 coding DNA: TGCGCCAGCAGCCAAGGGACTAGCGGGAGAATCGGTGAGCAGTTCTTC.

This clonotype was detected ten times or more. The chain links TRBV7-9 to TRBJ2-7; TRBD1 matches 8 bases. This CDR3 spans 15 amino acids. Trimming at V came to 5 bases and at J to 1 base, leaving 7 bases not matched to a gene. The V gene's germline CDR1 is SEHNR and CDR2 FQNEAQ (reference sequence). Here the CDR3 DNA reads TGTGCCAGCAGCGTAGGACAGGGTTCATCCTACGAGCAGTACTTC. Encoded protein: CASSVGQGSSYEQYF.

The chain combines TRBV5-5 with TRBJ2-4; D gene unclear. V was pared by 0 bases and J by 4 bases, with 8 bases between. CDR1 and CDR2 (germline): SGHKS, YYEKEE (reference sequence). CDR3 size: 14 residues. The chain's CDR3 is CASSLDAGKNIQYF. The CDR3 DNA reads TGTGCCAGCAGCTTGGATGCTGGGAAAAACATTCAGTACTTC.

This clonotype was observed at least ten times. The chain couples TRBV3-1 to TRBJ1-4, with TRBD1 identical over 7 bases. The germline V gene encodes CDR1 LGHDT and CDR2 YNNKEL (reference sequence). This CDR3 region has 14 residues. J lost 7 bases, V lost 7 bases, and 9 bases had no gene match. The CDR3 sequence is CASNPGGSVEKLFF. The CDR3 nucleotides read TGTGCCAGCAACCCAGGGGGGTCAGTTGAAAAACTGTTTTTT.

The chain links TRBV6-1 to TRBJ2-1, with D uncertain. Trimming cost V 7 bases and J 6 bases, with 7 bases left between them. Germline loops: CDR1 MNHNS, CDR2 SASEGT. The CDR3 spans 11 residues. CDR3: CASTMSNEQFF. CDR3 in DNA: TGTGCCAGCACCATGAGCAATGAGCAGTTCTTC.

The rearrangement joins TRBV19 to TRBJ2-2; D unresolved. This CDR3 has 18 amino acids. Germline loops: CDR1 LNHDA, CDR2 SQIVND (reference sequence). Trimming left V 2 bases short and J 1 base short, with 17 bases between. The CDR3 coding sequence is TGTGCCAGTAGTATACGACTGAAGGGTTACGAGAACACCGGGGAGCTGTTTTTT. Its translation: CASSIRLKGYENTGELFF.

This clonotype was counted at least ten times. J is TRBJ2-1 and V is TRBV28, with D tentatively TRBD1 (6 bases). V lost 5 bases and J 3 bases, leaving 17 bases between the germline ends. Germline lookup yields CDR1 MDHEN and CDR2 SYDVKM. This CDR3 region has 16 residues. In nucleotides, the CDR3 is TGTGCCAGCAGTCACCGAGGGGGAAAGAGCTACAATGAGCAGTTCTTC. Protein sequence: CASSHRGGKSYNEQFF.

This clonotype turned up a few times. The V and J genes are TRBV6-1 and TRBJ1-3, with TRBD1 as a possible D gene (5 bases). V lost 2 bases and J lost 1, with 12 bases in between. The CDR3 loop spans 16 amino acids. Looked up from germline, CDR1 is MNHNS and CDR2 is SASEGT. The CDR3 region is CASSETSTESGNTIYF. CDR3 bases: TGTGCCAGCAGTGAAACCTCGACAGAATCTGGAAACACCATATATTTT.

This clonotype was seen repeatedly, ten times or more. CDR3 sequence: CATSRTRTGVDYGYTF. The DNA of the CDR3 is TGTGCCACCAGCAGAACGAGGACAGGGGTGGACTATGGCTACACCTTC. The chain is built from TRBV15 and TRBJ1-2; 9 bases align to TRBD1. Trimming removed 2 bases from V and 3 bases from J; junction bases left unmatched: 7. Per the germline V gene, CDR1 is LNHNV and CDR2 is YYDKDF (reference sequence). This CDR3 is built from 16 residues.

V usage is TRBV5-1 and J usage is TRBJ2-7; TRBD1 might be the D (6 bases). CDR3 length: 13 residues. The V end was cut by 4 bases, the J end by 3 bases, with 11 bases between. Per the germline V gene, CDR1 is SGHRS and CDR2 is YFSETQ. The CDR3 DNA sequence: TGCGCCAGCAGCCCCCGGGACAACTACGAGCAGTACTTC. Its protein product is CASSPRDNYEQYF.

This clonotype was found many times. The CDR3 DNA sequence: TGTGCCAGCAGCTTAGGCCCCTCCATCTACGAGCAGTACTTC. Its translation is CASSLGPSIYEQYF. This sequence joins TRBV7-2 and TRBJ2-7; D gene unclear. The CDR3 is 14 residues long. Per germline, CDR1 SGHTA and CDR2 FQGNSA. The V gene lost 1 base and the J gene lost 3 bases, with 10 bases spanning the gap.

This clonotype has ten or more counts. The chain joins TRBV7-8 to TRBJ2-3; D might be TRBD1 (6 bases). V shed 4 bases and J shed 4 bases, with 15 bases lying between them. Germline-derived CDR1 and CDR2 are SGHVS and FQNEAQ. The CDR3 loop spans 15 amino acids. The CDR3 nucleotides read TGTGCCAGCAGCTACAGGGTAGGGAAGGCAGATACGCAGTATTTT. Translating gives CASSYRVGKADTQYF.

This clonotype was picked up many times. This chain uses TRBV20-1 with TRBJ1-2; D might be TRBD1 (6 bases). V gave up 0 bases and J gave up 9 bases, with 11 bases separating them. This CDR3 contains 12 residues. Germline CDR1 reads DFQATT; CDR2 reads SNEGSKA (reference sequence). CDR3 DNA sequence: TGCAGTGCTAGAGATCCAGGGGCTAGCTACACCTTC. It yields the protein CSARDPGASYTF.